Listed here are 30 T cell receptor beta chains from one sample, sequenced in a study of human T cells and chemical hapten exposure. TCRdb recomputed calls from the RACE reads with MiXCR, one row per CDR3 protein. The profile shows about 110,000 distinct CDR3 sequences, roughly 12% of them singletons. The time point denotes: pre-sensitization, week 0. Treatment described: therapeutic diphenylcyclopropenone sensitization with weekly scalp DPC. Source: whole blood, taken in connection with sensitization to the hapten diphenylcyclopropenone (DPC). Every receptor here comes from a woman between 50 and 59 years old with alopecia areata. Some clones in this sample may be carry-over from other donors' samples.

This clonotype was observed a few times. CDR3 sequence: CASSLIEEGEKLFF. DNA for the CDR3: TGTGCCAGCAGCTTAATAGAGGAAGGGGAAAAACTGTTTTTT. The chain employs TRBV7-9 and TRBJ1-4, with unresolved D. The CDR3 length is 14 residues. Germline CDR1 is SEHNR and CDR2 is FQNEAQ (reference sequence). The ends were cut back, 2 bases at V and 8 bases at J, with 12 bases in the middle. Combining the CDR3 with reference TRBV7-9 and TRBJ1-4 gives the whole variable domain DTGVSQNPRHKITKRGQNVTFRCDPISEHNRLYWYRQTLGQGPEFLTYFQNEAQLEKSRLLSDRFSAERPKGSFSTLEIQRTEQGDSAMYLCASSLIEEGEKLFFGSGTQLSVL.

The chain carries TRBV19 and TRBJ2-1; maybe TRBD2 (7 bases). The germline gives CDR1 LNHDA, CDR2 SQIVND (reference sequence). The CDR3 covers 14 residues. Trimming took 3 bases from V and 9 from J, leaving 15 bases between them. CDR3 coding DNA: TGTGCCAGTAGTATTAAGTGGGGGGGCGCTGAGCAGTTCTTC. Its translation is CASSIKWGGAEQFF.

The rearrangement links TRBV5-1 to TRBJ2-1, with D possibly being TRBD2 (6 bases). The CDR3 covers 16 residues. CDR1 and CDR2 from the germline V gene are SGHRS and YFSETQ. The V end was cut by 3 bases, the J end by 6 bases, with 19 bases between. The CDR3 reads CASSWPRDSGSNEQFF. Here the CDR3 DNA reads TGCGCCAGCAGCTGGCCCCGAGATAGCGGCAGCAATGAGCAGTTCTTC.

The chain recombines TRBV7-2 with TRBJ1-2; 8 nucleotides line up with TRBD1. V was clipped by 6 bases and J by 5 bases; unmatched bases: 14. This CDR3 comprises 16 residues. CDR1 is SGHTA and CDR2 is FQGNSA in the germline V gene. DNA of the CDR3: TGTGCCAGCAGATTTATGCGCTTGGGACAGGATTATGGCTACACCTTC. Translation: CASRFMRLGQDYGYTF.

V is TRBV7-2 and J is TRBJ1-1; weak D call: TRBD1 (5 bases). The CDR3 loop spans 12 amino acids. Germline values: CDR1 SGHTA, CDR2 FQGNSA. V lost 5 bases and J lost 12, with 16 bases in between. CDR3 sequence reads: CASSQFQGNPFF. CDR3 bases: TGTGCCAGCAGCCAATTTCAGGGTAATCCTTTCTTT.

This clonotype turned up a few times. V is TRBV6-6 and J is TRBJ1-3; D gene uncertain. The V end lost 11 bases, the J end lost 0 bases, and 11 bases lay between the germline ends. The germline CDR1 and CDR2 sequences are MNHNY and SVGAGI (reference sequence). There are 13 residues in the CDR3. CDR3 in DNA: TGTGCCGCACGTGGTCACTCTGGAAACACCATATATTTT. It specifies CAARGHSGNTIYF.

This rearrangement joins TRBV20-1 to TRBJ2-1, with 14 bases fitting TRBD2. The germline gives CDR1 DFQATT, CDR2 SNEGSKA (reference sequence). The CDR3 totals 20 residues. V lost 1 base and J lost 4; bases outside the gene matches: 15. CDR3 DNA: TGCAGTGCTAGAGCCCGGGGGGCGACTAGCGGGAGGGCAAGGTACAATGAGCAGTTCTTC. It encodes CSARARGATSGRARYNEQFF.

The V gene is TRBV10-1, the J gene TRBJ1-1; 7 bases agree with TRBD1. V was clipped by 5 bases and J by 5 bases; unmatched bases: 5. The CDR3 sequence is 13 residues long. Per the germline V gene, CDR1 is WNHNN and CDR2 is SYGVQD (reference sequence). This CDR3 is CASSTGEGTEAFF. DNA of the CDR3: TGCGCCAGCAGTACAGGGGAGGGGACTGAAGCTTTCTTT.

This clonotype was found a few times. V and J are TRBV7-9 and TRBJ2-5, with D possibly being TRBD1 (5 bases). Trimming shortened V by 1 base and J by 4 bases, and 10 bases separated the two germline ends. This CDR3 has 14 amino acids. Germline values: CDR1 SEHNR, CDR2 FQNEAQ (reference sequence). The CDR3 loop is CASSLVPGAETQYF. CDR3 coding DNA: TGTGCCAGCAGCTTAGTCCCTGGGGCAGAGACCCAGTACTTC. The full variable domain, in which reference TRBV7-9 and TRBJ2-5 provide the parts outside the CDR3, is DTGVSQNPRHKITKRGQNVTFRCDPISEHNRLYWYRQTLGQGPEFLTYFQNEAQLEKSRLLSDRFSAERPKGSFSTLEIQRTEQGDSAMYLCASSLVPGAETQYFGPGTRLLVL.

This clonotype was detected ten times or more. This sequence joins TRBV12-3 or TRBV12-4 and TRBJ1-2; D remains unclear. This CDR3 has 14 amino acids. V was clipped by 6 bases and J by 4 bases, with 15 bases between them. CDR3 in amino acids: CASRPTSGAYGYTF. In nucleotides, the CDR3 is TGTGCCAGCAGACCAACCTCAGGCGCCTATGGCTACACCTTC.

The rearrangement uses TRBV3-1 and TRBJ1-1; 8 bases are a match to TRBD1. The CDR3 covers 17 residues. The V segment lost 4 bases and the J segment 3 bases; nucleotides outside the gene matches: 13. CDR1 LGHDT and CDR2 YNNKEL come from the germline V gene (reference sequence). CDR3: CASSPKNRGERDTEAFF. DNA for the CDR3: TGTGCCAGCAGCCCAAAAAACAGGGGGGAGAGGGACACTGAAGCTTTCTTT.

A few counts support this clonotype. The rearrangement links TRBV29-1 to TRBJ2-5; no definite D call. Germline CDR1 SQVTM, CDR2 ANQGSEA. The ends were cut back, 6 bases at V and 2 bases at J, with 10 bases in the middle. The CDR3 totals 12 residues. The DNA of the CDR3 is TGCAGCGTACGAGATCCGCAAGAGACCCAGTACTTC. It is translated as CSVRDPQETQYF.

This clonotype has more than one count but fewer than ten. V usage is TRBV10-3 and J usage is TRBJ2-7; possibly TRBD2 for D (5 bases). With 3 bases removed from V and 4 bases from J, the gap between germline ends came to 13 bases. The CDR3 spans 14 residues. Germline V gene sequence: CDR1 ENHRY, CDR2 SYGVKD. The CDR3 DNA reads TGTGCCATCAGTGATCCCGGGGAGCCTTACGAGCAGTACTTC. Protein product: CAISDPGEPYEQYF.

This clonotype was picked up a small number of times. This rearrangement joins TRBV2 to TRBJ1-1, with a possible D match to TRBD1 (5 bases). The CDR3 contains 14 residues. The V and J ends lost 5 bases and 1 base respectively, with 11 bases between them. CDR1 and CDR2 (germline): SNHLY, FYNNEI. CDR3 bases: TGTGCCAGCAGTCTGCAGGGTCGGAACACTGAAGCTTTCTTT. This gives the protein CASSLQGRNTEAFF.

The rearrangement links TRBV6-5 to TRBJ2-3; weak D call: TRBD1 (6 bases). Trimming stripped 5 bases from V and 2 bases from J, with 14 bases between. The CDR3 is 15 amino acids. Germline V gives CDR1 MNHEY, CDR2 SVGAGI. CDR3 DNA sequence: TGTGCCAGCAGTGGGGGCCGGCTATACACAGATACGCAGTATTTT. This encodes CASSGGRLYTDTQYF.

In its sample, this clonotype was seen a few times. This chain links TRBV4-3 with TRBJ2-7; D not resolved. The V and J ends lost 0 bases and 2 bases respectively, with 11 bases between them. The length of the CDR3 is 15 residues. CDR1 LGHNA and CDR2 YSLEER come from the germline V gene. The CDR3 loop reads CASSQDAASAYEQYF. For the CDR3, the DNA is TGCGCCAGCAGCCAAGACGCTGCTAGTGCCTACGAGCAGTACTTC.

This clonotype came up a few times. The CDR3: CASSPLDFRGNQETQYF. The DNA of the CDR3 is TGTGCCAGCAGCCCCCTGGATTTCAGGGGAAACCAAGAGACCCAGTACTTC. This chain connects TRBV28 to TRBJ2-5; tentatively, D is TRBD1 (6 bases). Germline lookup yields CDR1 MDHEN and CDR2 SYDVKM. This CDR3 has 17 amino acids. Between the trimmed V and J ends, which lost 6 bases and 0 bases, there was a span of 20 bases.

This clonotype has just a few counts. CDR3 DNA: TGTGCCAGCAGTGCGGGGGCCCTCAAGACAGCTTTCTTT. Its translation is CASSAGALKTAFF. The chain links TRBV25-1 to TRBJ1-1, with D possibly matching TRBD1 (6 bases). The CDR3 contains 13 residues. CDR1 and CDR2 (germline): MGHDK, SYGVNS. Trimming stripped 4 bases from V and 10 bases from J, with 16 bases between.

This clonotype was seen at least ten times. The DNA of the CDR3 is TGCAGCGTCTGGACAGGGACGAGTGAGCAGTTCTTC. This translates into CSVWTGTSEQFF. The rearrangement joins TRBV29-1 to TRBJ2-1, with 8 bases fitting TRBD1. Unmatched junction bases numbered 7, after V lost 6 bases and J lost 9 bases. From germline, CDR1 is SQVTM and CDR2 ANQGSEA. The CDR3 is 12 residues long.

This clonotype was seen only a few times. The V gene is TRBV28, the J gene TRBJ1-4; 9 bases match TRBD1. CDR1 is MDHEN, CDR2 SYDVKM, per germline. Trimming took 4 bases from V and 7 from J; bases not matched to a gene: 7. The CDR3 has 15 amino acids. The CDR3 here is CASSSSGQGGEKLFF. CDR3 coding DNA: TGTGCCAGCAGTTCGTCGGGACAGGGTGGTGAAAAACTGTTTTTT.

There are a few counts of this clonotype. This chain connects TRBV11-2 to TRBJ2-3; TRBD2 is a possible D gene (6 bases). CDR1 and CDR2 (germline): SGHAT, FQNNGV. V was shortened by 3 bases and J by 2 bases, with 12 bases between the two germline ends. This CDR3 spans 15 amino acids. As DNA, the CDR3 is TGTGCCAGCAGCTTGGGCGGGACCCTCACAGATACGCAGTATTTT. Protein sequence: CASSLGGTLTDTQYF.

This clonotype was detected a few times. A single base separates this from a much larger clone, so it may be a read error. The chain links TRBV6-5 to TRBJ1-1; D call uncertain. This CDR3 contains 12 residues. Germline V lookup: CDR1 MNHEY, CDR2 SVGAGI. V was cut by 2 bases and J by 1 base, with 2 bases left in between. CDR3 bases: TGTGCCAGCAGTTACCAGAACACTGAAGCTTTCTTT. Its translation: CASSYQNTEAFF.

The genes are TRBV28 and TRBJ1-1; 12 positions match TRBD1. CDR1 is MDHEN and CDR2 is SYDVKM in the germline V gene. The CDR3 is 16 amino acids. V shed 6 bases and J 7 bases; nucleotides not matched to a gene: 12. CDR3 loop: CASSSVRDRGLNEAFF. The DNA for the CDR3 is TGTGCCAGCAGCTCGGTCCGGGACAGGGGGCTTAATGAAGCTTTCTTT. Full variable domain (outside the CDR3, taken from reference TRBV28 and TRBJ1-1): DVKVTQSSRYLVKRTGEKVFLECVQDMDHENMFWYRQDPGLGLRLIYFSYDVKMKEKGDIPEGYSVSREKKERFSLILESASTNQTSMYLCASSSVRDRGLNEAFFGQGTRLTVV.

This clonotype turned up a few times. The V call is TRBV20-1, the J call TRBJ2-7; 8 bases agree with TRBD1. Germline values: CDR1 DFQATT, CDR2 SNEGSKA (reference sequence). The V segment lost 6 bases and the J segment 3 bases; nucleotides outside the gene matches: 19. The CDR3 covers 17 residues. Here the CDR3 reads CSARGPPRTGLVYEQYF. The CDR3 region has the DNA TGCAGTGCAAGGGGCCCCCCCCGGACAGGGTTGGTCTACGAGCAGTACTTC.

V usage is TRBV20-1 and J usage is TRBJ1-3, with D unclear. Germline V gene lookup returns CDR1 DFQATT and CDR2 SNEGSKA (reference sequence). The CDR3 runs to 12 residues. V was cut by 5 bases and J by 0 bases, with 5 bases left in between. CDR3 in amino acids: CSALHSGNTIYF. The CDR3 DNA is TGCAGTGCTCTCCACTCTGGAAACACCATATATTTT.

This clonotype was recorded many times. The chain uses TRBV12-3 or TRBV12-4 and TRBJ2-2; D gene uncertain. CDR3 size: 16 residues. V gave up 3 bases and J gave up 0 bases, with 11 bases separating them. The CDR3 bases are TGTGCCAGCAGTTTGATAGGTGGCACGAACACCGGGGAGCTGTTTTTT. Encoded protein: CASSLIGGTNTGELFF.

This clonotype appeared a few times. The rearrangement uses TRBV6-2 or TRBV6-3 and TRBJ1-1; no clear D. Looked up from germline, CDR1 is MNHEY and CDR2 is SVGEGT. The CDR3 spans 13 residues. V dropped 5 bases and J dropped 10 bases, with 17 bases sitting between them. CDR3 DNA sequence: TGTGCCAGCAGTCCTTGGCGGCCGAAGAGAGCTTTCTTT. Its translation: CASSPWRPKRAFF.

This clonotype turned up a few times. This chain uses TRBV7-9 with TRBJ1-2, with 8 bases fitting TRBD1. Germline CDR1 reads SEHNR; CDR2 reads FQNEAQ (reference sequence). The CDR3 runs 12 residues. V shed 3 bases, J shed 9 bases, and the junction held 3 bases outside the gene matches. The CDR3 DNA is TGTGCCAGCAGCTTGACAGGGGATAGCTACACCTTC. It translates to CASSLTGDSYTF.

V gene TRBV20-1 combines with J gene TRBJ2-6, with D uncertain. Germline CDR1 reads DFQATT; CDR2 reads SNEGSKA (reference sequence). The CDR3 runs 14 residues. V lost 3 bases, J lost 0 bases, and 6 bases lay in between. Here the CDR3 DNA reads TGCAGTGCTAGGCAATCCTCTGGGGCCAACGTCCTGACTTTC. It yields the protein CSARQSSGANVLTF.

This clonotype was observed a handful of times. The CDR3 sequence is CASEKGNTEAFF. The DNA of the CDR3 is TGTGCCAGCGAAAAGGGGAACACTGAAGCTTTCTTT. The chain couples TRBV7-2 to TRBJ1-1; D is undetermined. Deletions cut 8 bases from V and 1 base from J, with 8 bases between. This CDR3 spans 12 amino acids. The V gene's germline CDR1 is SGHTA and CDR2 FQGNSA.